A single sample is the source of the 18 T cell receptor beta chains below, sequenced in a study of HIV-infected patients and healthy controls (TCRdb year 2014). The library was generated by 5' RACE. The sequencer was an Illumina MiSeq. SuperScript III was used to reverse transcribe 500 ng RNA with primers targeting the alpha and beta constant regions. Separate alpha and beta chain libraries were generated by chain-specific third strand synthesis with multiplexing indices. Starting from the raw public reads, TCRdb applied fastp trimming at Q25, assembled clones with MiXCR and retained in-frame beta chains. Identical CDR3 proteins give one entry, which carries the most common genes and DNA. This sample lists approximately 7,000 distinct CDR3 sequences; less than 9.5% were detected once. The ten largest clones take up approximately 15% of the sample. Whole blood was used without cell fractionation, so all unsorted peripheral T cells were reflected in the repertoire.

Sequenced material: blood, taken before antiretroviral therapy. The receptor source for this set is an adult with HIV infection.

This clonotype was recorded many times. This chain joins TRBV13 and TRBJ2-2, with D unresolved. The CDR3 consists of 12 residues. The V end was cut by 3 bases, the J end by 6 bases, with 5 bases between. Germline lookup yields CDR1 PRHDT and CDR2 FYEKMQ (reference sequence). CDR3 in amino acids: CASSFSSGELFF. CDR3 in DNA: TGTGCCAGCAGCTTCTCTTCCGGGGAGCTGTTTTTT.

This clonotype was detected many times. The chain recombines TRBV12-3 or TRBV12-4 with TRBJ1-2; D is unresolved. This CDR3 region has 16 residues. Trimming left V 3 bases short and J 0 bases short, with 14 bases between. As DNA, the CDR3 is TGTGCCAGCAGTTTCCCCGAGGCGCCCACTAACTATGGCTACACCTTC. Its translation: CASSFPEAPTNYGYTF.

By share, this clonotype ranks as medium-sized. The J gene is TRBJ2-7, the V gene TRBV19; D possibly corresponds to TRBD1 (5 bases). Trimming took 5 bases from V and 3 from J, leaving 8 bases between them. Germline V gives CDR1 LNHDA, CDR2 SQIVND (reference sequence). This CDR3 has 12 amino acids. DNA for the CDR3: TGTGCCAGTAGTCAGGGCGTCTACGAGCAGTACTTC. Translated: CASSQGVYEQYF.

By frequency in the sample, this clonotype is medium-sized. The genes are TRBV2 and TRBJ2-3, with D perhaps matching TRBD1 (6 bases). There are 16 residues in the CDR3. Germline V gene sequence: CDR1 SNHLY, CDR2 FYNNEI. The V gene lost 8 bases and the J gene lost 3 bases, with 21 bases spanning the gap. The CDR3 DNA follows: TGTGCCAGCTCTCATCCGGGACACCGGCAAACAGATACGCAGTATTTT. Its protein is CASSHPGHRQTDTQYF.

The CDR3 sequence: CASSSGGQAKNTEAFF. The CDR3 nucleotides read TGCGCCAGCAGCTCGGGGGGACAAGCAAAGAACACTGAAGCTTTCTTT. The V gene is TRBV5-1, the J gene TRBJ1-1; weak D call: TRBD1 (6 bases). Germline V lookup: CDR1 SGHRS, CDR2 YFSETQ. The V gene lost 3 bases and the J gene lost 1 base, with 16 bases spanning the gap. CDR3 size: 16 residues.

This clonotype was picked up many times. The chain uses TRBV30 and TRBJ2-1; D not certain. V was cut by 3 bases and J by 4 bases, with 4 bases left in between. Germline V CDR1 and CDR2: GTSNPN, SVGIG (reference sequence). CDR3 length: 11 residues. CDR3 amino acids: CAWSAYNEQFF. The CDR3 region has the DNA TGTGCCTGGAGCGCATACAATGAGCAGTTCTTC.

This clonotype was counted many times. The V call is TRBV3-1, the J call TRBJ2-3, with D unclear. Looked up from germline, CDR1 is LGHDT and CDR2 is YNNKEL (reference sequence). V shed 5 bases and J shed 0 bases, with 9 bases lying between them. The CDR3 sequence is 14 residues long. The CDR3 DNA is TGTGCCAGCAGCTACAGAGTTAGCACAGATACGCAGTATTTT. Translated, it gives CASSYRVSTDTQYF.

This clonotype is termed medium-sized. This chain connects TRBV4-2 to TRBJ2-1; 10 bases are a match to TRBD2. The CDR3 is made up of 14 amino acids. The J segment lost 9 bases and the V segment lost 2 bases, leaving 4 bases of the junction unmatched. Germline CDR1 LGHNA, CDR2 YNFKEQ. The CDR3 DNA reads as TGTGCCAGCAGCCAAACTAGCGGGGAAGGTGAGCAGTTCTTC. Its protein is CASSQTSGEGEQFF.

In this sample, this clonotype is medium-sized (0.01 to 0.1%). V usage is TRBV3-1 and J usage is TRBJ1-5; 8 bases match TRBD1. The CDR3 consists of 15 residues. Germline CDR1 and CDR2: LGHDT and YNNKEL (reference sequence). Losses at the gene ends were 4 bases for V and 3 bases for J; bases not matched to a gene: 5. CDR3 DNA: TGTGCCAGCAGCCGGGGACAGGACTTCAATCAGCCCCAGCATTTT. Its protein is CASSRGQDFNQPQHF.

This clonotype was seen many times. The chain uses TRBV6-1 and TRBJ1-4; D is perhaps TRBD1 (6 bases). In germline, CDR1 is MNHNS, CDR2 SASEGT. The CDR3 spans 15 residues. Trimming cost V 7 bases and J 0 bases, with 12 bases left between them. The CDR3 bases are TGTGCCAGCAATGGAAGGGGGTCAACTAATGAAAAACTGTTTTTT. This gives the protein CASNGRGSTNEKLFF.

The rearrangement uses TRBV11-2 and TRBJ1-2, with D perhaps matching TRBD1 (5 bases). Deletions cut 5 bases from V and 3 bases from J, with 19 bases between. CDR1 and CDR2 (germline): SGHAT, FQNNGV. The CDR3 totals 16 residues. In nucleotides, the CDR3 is TGTGCCAGCAGCCACTTAGAAGGGGACCTAGACTATGGCTACACCTTC. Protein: CASSHLEGDLDYGYTF.

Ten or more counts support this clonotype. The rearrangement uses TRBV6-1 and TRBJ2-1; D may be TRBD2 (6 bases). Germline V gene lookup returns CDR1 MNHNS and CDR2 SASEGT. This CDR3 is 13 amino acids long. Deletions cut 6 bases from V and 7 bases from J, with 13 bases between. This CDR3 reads CASSVRESNEQFF. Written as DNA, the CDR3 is TGTGCCAGCAGCGTCCGGGAGTCAAATGAGCAGTTCTTC.

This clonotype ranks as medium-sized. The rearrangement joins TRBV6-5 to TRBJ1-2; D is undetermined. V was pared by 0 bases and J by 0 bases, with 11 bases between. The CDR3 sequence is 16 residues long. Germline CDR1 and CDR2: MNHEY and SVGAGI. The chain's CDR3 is CASSYSSGVPNYGYTF. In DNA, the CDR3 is TGTGCCAGCAGTTACTCGAGCGGAGTTCCTAACTATGGCTACACCTTC.

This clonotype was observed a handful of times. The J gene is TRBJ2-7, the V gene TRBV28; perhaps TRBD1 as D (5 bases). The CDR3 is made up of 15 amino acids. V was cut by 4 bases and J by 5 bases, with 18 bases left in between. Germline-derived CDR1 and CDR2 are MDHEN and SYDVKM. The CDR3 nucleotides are TGTGCCAGCAGTTGGTCCCCAAGCAGGGTACACGAGCAGTACTTC. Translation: CASSWSPSRVHEQYF.

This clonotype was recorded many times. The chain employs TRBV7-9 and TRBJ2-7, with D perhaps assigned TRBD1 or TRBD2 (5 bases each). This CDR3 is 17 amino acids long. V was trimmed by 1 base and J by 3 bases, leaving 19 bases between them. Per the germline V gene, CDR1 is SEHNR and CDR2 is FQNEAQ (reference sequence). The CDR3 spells CASSLGLIRDGHYEQYF. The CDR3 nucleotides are TGTGCCAGCAGCTTAGGACTCATACGGGACGGCCACTACGAGCAGTACTTC.

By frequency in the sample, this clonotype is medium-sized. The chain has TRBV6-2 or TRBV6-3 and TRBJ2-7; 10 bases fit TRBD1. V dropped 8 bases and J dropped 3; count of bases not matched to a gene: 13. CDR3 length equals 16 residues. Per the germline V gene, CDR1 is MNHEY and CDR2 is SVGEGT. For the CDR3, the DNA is TGTGCCAGCTGTCCTCTCCCCCGGGACAGGGGCTACGAGCAGTACTTC. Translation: CASCPLPRDRGYEQYF.

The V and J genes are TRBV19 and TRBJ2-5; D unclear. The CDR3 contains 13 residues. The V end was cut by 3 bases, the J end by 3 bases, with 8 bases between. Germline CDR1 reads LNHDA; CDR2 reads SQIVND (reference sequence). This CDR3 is CASSINRKETQYF. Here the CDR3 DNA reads TGTGCCAGTAGTATCAACAGAAAAGAGACCCAGTACTTC.

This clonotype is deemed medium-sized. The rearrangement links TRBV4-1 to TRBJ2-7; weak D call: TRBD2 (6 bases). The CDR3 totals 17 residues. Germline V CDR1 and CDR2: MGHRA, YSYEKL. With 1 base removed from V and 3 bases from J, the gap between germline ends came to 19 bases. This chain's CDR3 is CASSQGMARGLFYEQYF. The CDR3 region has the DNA TGCGCCAGCAGCCAAGGAATGGCCCGGGGGTTGTTCTACGAGCAGTACTTC.